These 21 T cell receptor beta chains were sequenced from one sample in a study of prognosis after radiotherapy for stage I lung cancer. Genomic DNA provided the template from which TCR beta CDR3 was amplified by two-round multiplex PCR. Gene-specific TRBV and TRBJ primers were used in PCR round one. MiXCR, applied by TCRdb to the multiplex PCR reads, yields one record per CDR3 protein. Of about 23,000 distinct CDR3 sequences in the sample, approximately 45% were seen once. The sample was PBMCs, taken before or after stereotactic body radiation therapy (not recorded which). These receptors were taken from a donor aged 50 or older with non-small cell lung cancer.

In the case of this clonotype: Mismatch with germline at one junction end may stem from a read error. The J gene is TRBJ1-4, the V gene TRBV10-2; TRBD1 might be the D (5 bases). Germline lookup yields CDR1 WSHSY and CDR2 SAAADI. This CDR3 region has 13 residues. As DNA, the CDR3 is TGCGCCAGCAGCAGGGACTCGAATGAAAGACTGTTTTTT. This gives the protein CASSRDSNERLFF.

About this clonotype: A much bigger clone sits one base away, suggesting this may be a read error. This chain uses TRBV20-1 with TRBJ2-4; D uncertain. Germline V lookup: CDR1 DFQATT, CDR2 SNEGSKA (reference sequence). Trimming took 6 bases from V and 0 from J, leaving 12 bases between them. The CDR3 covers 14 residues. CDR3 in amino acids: CSATDVIAKNIQYF. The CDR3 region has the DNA TGCAGTGCCACGGACGTCATAGCCAAAAACATTCAGTACTTC.

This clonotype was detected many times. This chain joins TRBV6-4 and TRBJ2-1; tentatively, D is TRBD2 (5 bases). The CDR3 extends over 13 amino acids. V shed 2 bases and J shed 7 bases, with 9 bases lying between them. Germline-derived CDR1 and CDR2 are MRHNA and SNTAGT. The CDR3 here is CASSDREGNEQFF. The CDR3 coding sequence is TGTGCCAGCAGTGACCGGGAAGGTAATGAGCAGTTCTTC.

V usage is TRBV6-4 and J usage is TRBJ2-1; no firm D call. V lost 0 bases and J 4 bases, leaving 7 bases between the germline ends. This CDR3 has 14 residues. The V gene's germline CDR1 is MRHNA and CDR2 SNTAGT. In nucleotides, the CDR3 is TGTGCCAGCAGTGACTCCGCAGATTACAATGAGCAGTTCTTC. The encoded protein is CASSDSADYNEQFF.

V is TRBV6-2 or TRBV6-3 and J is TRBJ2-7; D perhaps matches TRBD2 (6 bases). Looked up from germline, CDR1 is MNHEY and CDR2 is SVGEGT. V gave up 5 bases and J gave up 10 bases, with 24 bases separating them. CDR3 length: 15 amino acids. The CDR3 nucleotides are TGTGCCAGCAGTCAGAGCGGGTGGTTCCCTTGGGATCAGTACTTC. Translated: CASSQSGWFPWDQYF.

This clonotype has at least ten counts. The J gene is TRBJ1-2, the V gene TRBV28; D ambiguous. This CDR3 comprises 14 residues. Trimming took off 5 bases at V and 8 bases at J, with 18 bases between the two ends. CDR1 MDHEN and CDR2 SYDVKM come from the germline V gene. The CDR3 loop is CASSLEPGIAGYTF. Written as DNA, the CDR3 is TGTGCCAGCAGTCTTGAACCAGGAATTGCGGGCTACACCTTC.

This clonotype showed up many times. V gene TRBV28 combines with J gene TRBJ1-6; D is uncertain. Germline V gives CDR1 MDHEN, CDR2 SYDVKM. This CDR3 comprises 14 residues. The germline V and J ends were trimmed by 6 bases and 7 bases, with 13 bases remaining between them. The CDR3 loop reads CASSSNGWNSPLHF. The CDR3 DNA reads TGTGCCAGCAGCTCGAACGGCTGGAATTCACCCCTCCACTTT.

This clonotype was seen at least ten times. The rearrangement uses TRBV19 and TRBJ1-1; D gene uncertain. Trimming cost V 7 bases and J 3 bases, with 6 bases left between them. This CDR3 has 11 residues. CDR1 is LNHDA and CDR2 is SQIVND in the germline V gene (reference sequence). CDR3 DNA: TGTGCCAGTAAGTTCTACACTGAAGCTTTCTTT. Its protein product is CASKFYTEAFF.

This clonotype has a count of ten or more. DNA for the CDR3: TGTGCCAGCAGCTTAATGGGAGTAGCCCCAGATACGCAGTATTTT. Protein product: CASSLMGVAPDTQYF. V is TRBV7-8 and J is TRBJ2-3, with D tentatively TRBD2 (5 bases). CDR1 is SGHVS and CDR2 is FQNEAQ in the germline V gene. The CDR3 runs to 15 residues. V shed 2 bases and J shed 4 bases, with 13 bases lying between them.

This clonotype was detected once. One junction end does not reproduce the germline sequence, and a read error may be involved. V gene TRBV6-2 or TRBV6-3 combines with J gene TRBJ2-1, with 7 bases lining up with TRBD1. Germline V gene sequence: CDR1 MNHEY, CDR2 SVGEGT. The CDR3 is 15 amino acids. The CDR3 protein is CASSSFGQVYNEHFF. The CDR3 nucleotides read TGTGCCAGCAGTTCCTTTGGACAGGTCTACAATGAGCATTTCTTC.

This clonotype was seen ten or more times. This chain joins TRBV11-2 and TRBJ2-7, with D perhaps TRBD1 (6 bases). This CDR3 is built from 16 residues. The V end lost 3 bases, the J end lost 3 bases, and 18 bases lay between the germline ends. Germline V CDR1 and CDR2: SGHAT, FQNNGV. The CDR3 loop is CASSLRQQGSDYEQYF. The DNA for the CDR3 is TGTGCCAGCAGCTTGCGACAACAGGGTTCGGACTACGAGCAGTACTTC.

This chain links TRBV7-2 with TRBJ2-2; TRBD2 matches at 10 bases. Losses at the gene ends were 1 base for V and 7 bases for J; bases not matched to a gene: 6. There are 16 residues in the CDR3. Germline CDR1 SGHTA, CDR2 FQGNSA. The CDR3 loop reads CASSLVWLAGDGELFF. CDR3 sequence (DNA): TGTGCCAGCAGCTTAGTTTGGCTAGCGGGAGACGGGGAGCTGTTTTTT.

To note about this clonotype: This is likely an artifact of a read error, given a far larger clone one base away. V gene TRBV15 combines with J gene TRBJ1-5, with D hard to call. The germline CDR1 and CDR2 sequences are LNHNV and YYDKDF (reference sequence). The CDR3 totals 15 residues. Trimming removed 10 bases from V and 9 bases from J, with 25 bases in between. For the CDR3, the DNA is TGTGCCAGCAGTGAAGATGACCAACCCATGCGGCCCCAGCATTTT. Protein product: CASSEDDQPMRPQHF.

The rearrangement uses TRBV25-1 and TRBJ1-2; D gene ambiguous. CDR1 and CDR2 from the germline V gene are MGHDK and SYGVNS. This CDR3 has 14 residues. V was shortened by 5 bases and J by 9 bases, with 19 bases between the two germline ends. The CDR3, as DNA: TGTGCCAGCAGTTCATGGGCAGGCCCCTTGCGCTACACCTTC. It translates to CASSSWAGPLRYTF.

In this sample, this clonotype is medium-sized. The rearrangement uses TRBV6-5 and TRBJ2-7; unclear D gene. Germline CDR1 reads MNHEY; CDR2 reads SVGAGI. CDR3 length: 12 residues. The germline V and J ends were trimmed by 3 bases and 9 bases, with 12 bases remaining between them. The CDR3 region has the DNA TGTGCCAGCAGTTATGGACCGACCGGGCAGTACTTC. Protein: CASSYGPTGQYF.

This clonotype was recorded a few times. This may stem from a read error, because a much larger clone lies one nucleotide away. Here the CDR3 DNA reads TGTGCCAGCAGTTCTATCACAGATACGCAGTATTTT. This encodes CASSSITDTQYF. This chain links TRBV11-3 with TRBJ2-3, with no clear D. The CDR3 is 12 amino acids. With 6 bases removed from V and 2 bases from J, the gap between germline ends came to 6 bases. Germline-derived CDR1 and CDR2 are SGHNT and YENEEA.

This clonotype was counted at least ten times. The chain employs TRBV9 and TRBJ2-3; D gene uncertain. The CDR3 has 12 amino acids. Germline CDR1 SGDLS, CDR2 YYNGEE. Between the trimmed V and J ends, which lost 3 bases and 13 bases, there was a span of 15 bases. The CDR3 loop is CASSGDGDPKYF. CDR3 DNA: TGTGCCAGCAGCGGGGATGGCGACCCCAAGTATTTT.

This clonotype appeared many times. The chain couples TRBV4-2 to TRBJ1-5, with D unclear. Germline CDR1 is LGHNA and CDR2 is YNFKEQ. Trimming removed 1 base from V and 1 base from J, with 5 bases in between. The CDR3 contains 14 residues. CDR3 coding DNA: TGTGCCAGCAGCCAAGTTGGCAGCAATCAGCCCCAGCATTTT. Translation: CASSQVGSNQPQHF.

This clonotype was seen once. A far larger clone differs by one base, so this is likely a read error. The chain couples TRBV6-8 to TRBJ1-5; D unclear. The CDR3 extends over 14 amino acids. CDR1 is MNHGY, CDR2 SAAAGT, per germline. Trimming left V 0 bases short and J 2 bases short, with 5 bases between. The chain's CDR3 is CASSYSNGNQPQHF. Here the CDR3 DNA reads TGTGCCAGCAGTTACTCGAATGGCAATCAGCCCCAGCATTTT.

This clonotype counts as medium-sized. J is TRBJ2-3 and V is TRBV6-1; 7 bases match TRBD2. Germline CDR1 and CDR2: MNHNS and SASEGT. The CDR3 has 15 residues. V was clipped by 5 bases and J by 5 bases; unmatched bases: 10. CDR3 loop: CASSPSGKLGDTQYF. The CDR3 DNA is TGTGCCAGCAGTCCTAGCGGAAAGCTAGGAGATACGCAGTATTTT.

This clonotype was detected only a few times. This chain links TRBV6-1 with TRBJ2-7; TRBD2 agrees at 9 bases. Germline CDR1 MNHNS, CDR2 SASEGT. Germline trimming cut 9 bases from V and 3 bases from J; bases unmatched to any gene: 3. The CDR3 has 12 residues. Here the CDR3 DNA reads TGTGCCAGTGGCGGGAGGGTCTACGAGCAGTACTTC. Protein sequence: CASGGRVYEQYF.